What follows are 4 T cell receptor beta chains derived from one specimen sequenced in a study of T cell responses to AZD1222 COVID-19 vaccine. Sequencing was performed with immunoSEQ multiplex PCR; in TCRdb, only in-frame clones are kept and a portion is missing. Among about 100,000 clones, under 95% were seen once, and the ten largest hold 20% to 25%. Sequencing used peripheral blood, obtained on day 0 of AZD1222 vaccination. The receptors were sampled from an adult in good health.

This clone was seen a single time. The chain employs TRBV2 and TRBJ2-2; 7 bases line up with TRBD1. CDR3 length: 14 amino acids. Trimming cost V 0 bases and J 8 bases; bases outside gene matches: 3. The V gene's germline CDR1 is SNHLY and CDR2 FYNNEI. The CDR3 reads CASSEATGSGELFF. CDR3 in DNA: TGTGCCAGCAGTGAAGCGACAGGGTCAGGGGAGCTGTTTTTT.

CDR3 DNA: TGTGCCATCAGCCCTAGCGGGGGGGCCCGGGAGACCCAGTACTTC. Encoded protein: CAISPSGGARETQYF. The chain couples TRBV10-3 to TRBJ2-5, with TRBD2 identical over 12 bases. The CDR3 has 15 residues. V lost 6 bases and J lost 5; bases outside the gene matches: 7. CDR1 is ENHRY and CDR2 is SYGVKD in the germline V gene.

The chain is built from TRBV16 and TRBJ2-5; tentatively, D is TRBD1 (5 bases). CDR1 is KGHSY and CDR2 is FQNENV in the germline V gene. V was pared by 1 base and J by 2 bases, with 11 bases between. The CDR3 has 15 amino acids. In DNA form, the CDR3 reads TGTGCCAGCAGCCAATTAAGGGGTTCACAAGAGACCCAGTACTTC. As protein: CASSQLRGSQETQYF.

This clone was seen only once. The chain employs TRBV4-1 and TRBJ1-3; D not certain. The germline gives CDR1 MGHRA, CDR2 YSYEKL. Trimming stripped 0 bases from V and 0 bases from J, with 15 bases between. The CDR3 contains 18 residues. CDR3 nucleotide sequence: TGCGCCAGCAGCCAAGATGGGTTGGGTCAAAACTCTGGAAACACCATATATTTT. Protein product: CASSQDGLGQNSGNTIYF.